This TCR beta chain was profiled in a study of human T cells and chemical hapten exposure. As for the study in general: Patients were mainly female, each with alopecia areata, totalis or universalis.

Unique molecular identifiers were linked by the library to individual cDNA molecules. A single record per CDR3 protein comes from TCRdb applying MiXCR to the RACE reads. This sample has 300,000 to 400,000 distinct CDR3 sequences, with about 5.1% found just once. Trimming took 3 bases from V and 2 from J; bases not matched to a gene: 3. The CDR3 extends over 16 amino acids. This clonotype was detected many times. The time point is: pre-sensitization, week 0. Treatment in this sample: therapeutic diphenylcyclopropenone sensitization with weekly scalp DPC. Source: whole blood, taken in connection with sensitization to the hapten diphenylcyclopropenone (DPC). The chain is built from TRBV12-3 or TRBV12-4 and TRBJ2-6, with 8 bases aligning to TRBD1. This receptor was obtained from a woman aged 45-65 years with alopecia areata. Some clones in this sample may be carry-over from other donors' samples. The CDR3 region is CASSLWTGTGANVLTF. In DNA form, the CDR3 reads TGTGCCAGCAGTTTGTGGACAGGGACTGGGGCCAACGTCCTGACTTTC.